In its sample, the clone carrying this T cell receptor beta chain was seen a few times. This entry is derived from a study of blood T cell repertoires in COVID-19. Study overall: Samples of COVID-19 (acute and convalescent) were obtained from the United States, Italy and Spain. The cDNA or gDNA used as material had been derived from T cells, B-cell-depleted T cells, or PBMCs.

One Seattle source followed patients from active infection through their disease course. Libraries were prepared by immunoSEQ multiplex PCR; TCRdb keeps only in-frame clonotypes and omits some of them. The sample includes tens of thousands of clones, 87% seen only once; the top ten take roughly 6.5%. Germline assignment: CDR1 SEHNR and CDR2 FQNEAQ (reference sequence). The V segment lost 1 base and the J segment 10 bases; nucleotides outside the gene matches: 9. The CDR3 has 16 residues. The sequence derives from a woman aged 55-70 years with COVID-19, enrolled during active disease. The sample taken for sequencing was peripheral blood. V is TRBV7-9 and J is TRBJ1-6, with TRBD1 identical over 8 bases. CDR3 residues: CASSLEFQGARSPLHF. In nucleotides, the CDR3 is TGTGCCAGCAGCTTAGAGTTTCAGGGGGCAAGATCACCCCTCCACTTT. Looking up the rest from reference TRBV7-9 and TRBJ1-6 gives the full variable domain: DTGVSQNPRHKITKRGQNVTFRCDPISEHNRLYWYRQTLGQGPEFLTYFQNEAQLEKSRLLSDRFSAERPKGSFSTLEIQRTEQGDSAMYLCASSLEFQGARSPLHFGNGTRLTVT.